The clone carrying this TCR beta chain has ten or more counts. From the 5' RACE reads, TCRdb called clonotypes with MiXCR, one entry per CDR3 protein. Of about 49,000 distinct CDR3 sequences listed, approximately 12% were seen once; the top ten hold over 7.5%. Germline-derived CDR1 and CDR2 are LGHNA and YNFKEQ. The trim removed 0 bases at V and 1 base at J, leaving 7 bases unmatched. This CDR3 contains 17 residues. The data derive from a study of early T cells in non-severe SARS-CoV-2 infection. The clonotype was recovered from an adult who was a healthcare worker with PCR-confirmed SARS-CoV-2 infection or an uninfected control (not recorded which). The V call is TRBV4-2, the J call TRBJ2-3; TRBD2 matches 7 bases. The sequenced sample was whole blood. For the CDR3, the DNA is TGTGCCAGCAGCCAAGATATCCAGCGGGGCCGCACAGATACGCAGTATTTT. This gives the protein CASSQDIQRGRTDTQYF.